Listed here are 25 T cell receptor beta chains from one sample, sequenced in a study of technical replicates of blood from several donors. The repertoire was sequenced with immunoSEQ multiplex PCR; TCRdb's copy has only in-frame clones and lacks some. The sample lists 75,000 to 90,000 clones, 93% seen once, with 0.2% to 0.25% in the top ten. Source material: T cells isolated from PBMCs. The receptors originated from a human donor in good health.

The chain carries TRBV9 and TRBJ2-3; 8 nucleotides agree with TRBD1. From germline, CDR1 is SGDLS and CDR2 YYNGEE. V dropped 3 bases and J dropped 1; count of bases not matched to a gene: 16. CDR3 length: 19 amino acids. The DNA for the CDR3 is TGTGCCAGCAGCGGTCACCCCTTCACAGGGGGAGTGGGCACAGATACGCAGTATTTT. Its protein is CASSGHPFTGGVGTDTQYF.

The rearrangement uses TRBV18 and TRBJ1-3; D is perhaps TRBD1 (6 bases). The germline V gene encodes CDR1 KGHSH and CDR2 LQKENI. V was cut by 2 bases and J by 0 bases, with 8 bases left in between. CDR3 size: 15 residues. This CDR3 reads CASSPGGISGNTIYF. The DNA for the CDR3 is TGTGCCAGCTCACCAGGGGGCATCTCTGGAAACACCATATATTTT.

This chain connects TRBV4-1 to TRBJ2-1, with TRBD2 identical over 12 bases. Germline CDR1 is MGHRA and CDR2 is YSYEKL. Trimming removed 4 bases from V and 6 bases from J; junction bases left unmatched: 1. This CDR3 is built from 14 residues. The CDR3 coding sequence is TGCGCCAGCAGCCTGGGACTAGCGGGCAATGAGCAGTTCTTC. Protein: CASSLGLAGNEQFF.

The chain couples TRBV19 to TRBJ2-4, with TRBD2 matching over 11 bases. V shed 4 bases and J 0 bases; nucleotides not matched to a gene: 2. CDR3 length: 16 residues. Germline V gene sequence: CDR1 LNHDA, CDR2 SQIVND (reference sequence). CDR3 bases: TGTGCCAGTAGTACCGGGACTAGCGGAGCCAAAAACATTCAGTACTTC. Amino acids: CASSTGTSGAKNIQYF.

V is TRBV13 and J is TRBJ2-7, with TRBD2 matching 7 bases. The CDR3 is 16 amino acids. V lost 3 bases, J lost 3 bases, and 11 bases stayed unmatched. Per the germline V gene, CDR1 is PRHDT and CDR2 is FYEKMQ (reference sequence). CDR3 residues: CASSFGTIAPSYEQYF. The DNA for the CDR3 is TGTGCCAGCAGCTTCGGGACTATTGCCCCCAGCTACGAGCAGTACTTC. Complete variable domain (other parts from reference TRBV13 and TRBJ2-7): AAGVIQSPRHLIKEKRETATLKCYPIPRHDTVYWYQQGPGQDPQFLISFYEKMQSDKGSIPDRFSAQQFSDYHSELNMSSLELGDSALYFCASSFGTIAPSYEQYFGPGTRLTVT.

The chain uses TRBV5-4 and TRBJ2-7; no definite D call. The CDR3 is 13 residues long. The germline V gene encodes CDR1 SGHNT and CDR2 YYREEE (reference sequence). The V and J ends lost 0 bases and 1 base respectively, with 5 bases between them. DNA for the CDR3: TGTGCCAGCAGCTTGGTAGCATCCTACGAGCAGTACTTC. Translating it yields CASSLVASYEQYF.

The V call is TRBV7-6, the J call TRBJ1-5, with 10 bases identical to TRBD1. CDR1 and CDR2 (germline): SGHVS, FNYEAQ. V lost 5 bases, J lost 7 bases, and 11 bases stayed unmatched. There are 16 residues in the CDR3. CDR3 region: CASSPEAGTGAQPQHF. The CDR3 DNA reads as TGTGCCAGCAGCCCTGAAGCCGGGACAGGGGCCCAGCCCCAGCATTTT.

This chain links TRBV15 with TRBJ2-7, with D unclear. Trimming removed 0 bases at V and 1 base at J, with 4 bases between. Germline CDR1 LNHNV, CDR2 YYDKDF (reference sequence). CDR3 length: 13 residues. CDR3 DNA: TGTGCCACCAGCAGAGATCGTTCCTACGAGCAGTACTTC. As protein: CATSRDRSYEQYF.

This clone was recorded only once. The rearrangement joins TRBV11-2 to TRBJ2-2; 9 nucleotides align to TRBD1. The V gene end was trimmed by 8 bases and the J gene end by 2 bases; junction bases not matched to a gene: 3. The CDR3 runs 14 residues. CDR1 and CDR2 (germline): SGHAT, FQNNGV. CDR3: CASGGQGNTGELFF. DNA of the CDR3: TGTGCCAGCGGGGGACAGGGAAACACCGGGGAGCTGTTTTTT.

The chain joins TRBV5-6 to TRBJ2-3; 9 nucleotides match TRBD1. V was clipped by 3 bases and J by 5 bases; unmatched bases: 13. CDR3 length equals 17 residues. Germline CDR1 reads SGHDT; CDR2 reads YYEEEE. The CDR3 DNA sequence: TGTGCCAGCAGCTCGACCCTAGACAGGGGGAGGGAAGATACGCAGTATTTT. Its protein product is CASSSTLDRGREDTQYF.

The genes are TRBV5-1 and TRBJ2-7, with a possible D match to TRBD1 (5 bases). CDR1 is SGHRS and CDR2 is YFSETQ in the germline V gene. The CDR3 spans 14 residues. The V end was cut by 4 bases, the J end by 2 bases, with 13 bases between. CDR3 coding DNA: TGCGCCAGCAGCCTGGCACAGGTCCCCTACGAGCAGTACTTC. Protein product: CASSLAQVPYEQYF.

V and J are TRBV4-1 and TRBJ2-7, with D possibly being TRBD1 (6 bases). V was trimmed by 4 bases and J by 4 bases, leaving 8 bases between them. This CDR3 contains 12 residues. Germline assignment: CDR1 MGHRA and CDR2 YSYEKL. CDR3 amino acids: CASSLQGYEQYF. The DNA for the CDR3 is TGCGCCAGCAGCCTACAGGGTTACGAGCAGTACTTC.

The chain couples TRBV11-3 to TRBJ1-4, with D unclear. Trimming shortened V by 4 bases and J by 6 bases, and 18 bases separated the two germline ends. This CDR3 spans 16 amino acids. Germline loops: CDR1 SGHNT, CDR2 YENEEA. DNA for the CDR3: TGTGCCAGCAGCTCGTGGCCCCAAGGGCGGGATGAAAAACTGTTTTTT. Protein sequence: CASSSWPQGRDEKLFF.

The rearrangement uses TRBV6-1 and TRBJ2-7; TRBD2 aligns across 12 bases. CDR3 length equals 15 residues. Germline V lookup: CDR1 MNHNS, CDR2 SASEGT. V lost 7 bases to trimming and J lost 1 base; unmatched junction nucleotides: 5. The CDR3 here is CASTLAGGMSYEQYF. In nucleotides, the CDR3 is TGTGCCAGCACCCTAGCGGGGGGGATGTCCTACGAGCAGTACTTC.

The gene calls are TRBV5-4 and TRBJ2-2, with D tentatively TRBD1 (5 bases). The CDR3 extends over 18 amino acids. The V end was cut by 0 bases, the J end by 3 bases, with 18 bases between. Germline lookup yields CDR1 SGHNT and CDR2 YYREEE (reference sequence). The CDR3: CASSLAAGKGSHTGELFF. CDR3 nucleotides: TGTGCCAGCAGCTTGGCAGCAGGGAAGGGATCGCACACCGGGGAGCTGTTTTTT.

V and J are TRBV21-1 and TRBJ2-7; the table's D call, TRBD2, has no DNA check behind it. TRBV21-1 is marked as a pseudogene. The CDR3 is 15 residues long. In nucleotides, the CDR3 is TGTGCCGGGGACTGCATAGCGGATCTCTGGTGCGAGCAGTACTTC. Its protein product is CAGDCIADLWCEQYF.

The genes are TRBV7-9 and TRBJ2-7, with D possibly TRBD2 on 5 matching bases. Trimming left V 2 bases short and J 5 bases short, with 16 bases between. CDR3 length: 15 amino acids. Germline values: CDR1 SEHNR, CDR2 FQNEAQ (reference sequence). The CDR3 region is CASSLTSSARDEQYF. The CDR3 DNA reads as TGTGCCAGCAGCTTAACGTCGTCGGCGAGGGACGAGCAGTACTTC.

In this sample, this clone turned up once. Sequence at one end of the junction differs from germline and may be a read error. This chain links TRBV9 with TRBJ2-1, with 8 bases aligning to TRBD1. The germline CDR1 and CDR2 sequences are SGDLS and YYNGEE. The CDR3 length is 15 residues. The CDR3 spells CASSVAGQGYSEQFF. Here the CDR3 DNA reads TGTGCCAGCAGCGTAGCAGGACAGGGATACAGTGAGCAGTTCTTC.

The V call is TRBV6-1, the J call TRBJ1-2; D ambiguous. The germline V and J ends were trimmed by 5 bases and 2 bases, with 9 bases remaining between them. The CDR3 has 13 amino acids. Germline values: CDR1 MNHNS, CDR2 SASEGT. The CDR3 DNA is TGTGCCAGCAGTATCAACTGGAACTATGGCTACACCTTC. It encodes CASSINWNYGYTF.

The chain has TRBV29-1 and TRBJ1-1, with D tentatively TRBD1 (6 bases). This CDR3 spans 13 amino acids. The V end lost 8 bases, the J end lost 4 bases, and 17 bases lay between the germline ends. Germline CDR1 is SQVTM and CDR2 is ANQGSEA. CDR3 in amino acids: CSPLSGVGTEAFF. The CDR3 bases are TGCAGCCCGCTCTCAGGGGTTGGCACTGAAGCTTTCTTT.

The V call is TRBV6-6, the J call TRBJ2-1; D not resolved. This CDR3 is built from 12 residues. V was pared by 2 bases and J by 7 bases, with 6 bases between. Germline CDR1 reads MNHNY; CDR2 reads SVGAGI (reference sequence). Here the CDR3 reads CASSYTENEQFF. DNA for the CDR3: TGTGCCAGCAGTTACACCGAGAATGAGCAGTTCTTC.

V usage is TRBV5-4 and J usage is TRBJ2-7, with D perhaps TRBD2 (6 bases). V was pared by 3 bases and J by 3 bases, with 16 bases between. CDR3 length: 15 amino acids. The germline V gene encodes CDR1 SGHNT and CDR2 YYREEE (reference sequence). The CDR3 nucleotides read TGTGCCAGCAGCTCGGAGGGCTCCCTCCTCTACGAGCAGTACTTC. Protein product: CASSSEGSLLYEQYF. The full variable domain, its missing parts supplied by reference TRBV5-4 and TRBJ2-7, is ETGVTQSPTHLIKTRGQQVTLRCSSQSGHNTVSWYQQALGQGPQFIFQYYREEENGRGNFPPRFSGLQFPNYSSELNVNALELDDSALYLCASSSEGSLLYEQYFGPGTRLTVT.

The chain uses TRBV9 and TRBJ2-1; 11 nucleotides line up with TRBD2. The CDR3 has 16 amino acids. The V and J ends lost 3 bases and 6 bases, in that order; junction bases with no gene match: 8. CDR1 is SGDLS, CDR2 YYNGEE, per germline. This chain's CDR3 is CASSAYSGGAINEQFF. The CDR3 DNA follows: TGTGCCAGCAGCGCCTATAGCGGGGGGGCGATCAATGAGCAGTTCTTC. The complete variable domain, with remaining parts taken from reference TRBV9 and TRBJ2-1, reads DSGVTQTPKHLITATGQRVTLRCSPRSGDLSVYWYQQSLDQGLQFLIQYYNGEERAKGNILERFSAQQFPDLHSELNLSSLELGDSALYFCASSAYSGGAINEQFFGPGTRLTVL.

V and J are TRBV28 and TRBJ2-7, with 7 bases identical to TRBD2. V lost 1 base to trimming and J lost 1 base; unmatched junction nucleotides: 10. The germline V gene encodes CDR1 MDHEN and CDR2 SYDVKM. The CDR3 covers 17 residues. The CDR3 sequence is CASSLYFGGGPSYEQYF. In nucleotides, the CDR3 is TGTGCCAGCAGTTTATATTTCGGGGGAGGGCCTTCCTACGAGCAGTACTTC.

The chain joins TRBV15 to TRBJ1-1; possibly TRBD1 for D (5 bases). V was clipped by 0 bases and J by 5 bases, with 19 bases between them. This CDR3 is 17 amino acids long. Looked up from germline, CDR1 is LNHNV and CDR2 is YYDKDF (reference sequence). The CDR3, as DNA: TGTGCCACCAGCAGAGATCGGGGCATGGGCGCGGGAACTGAAGCTTTCTTT. This codes for CATSRDRGMGAGTEAFF.